Presented here are 16 T cell receptor beta chains from one specimen sequenced in a study of beta chain features in type 1 diabetes. General study points: Significant though moderate, a shortening of TCRB CDR3s appeared in all four CD4+ subsets of Type 1 diabetes patients.

These TCRs are of unknown antigen specificity. Expressed TCRB transcripts were sequenced because the isolated RNA had all been reverse transcribed beforehand. Sequenced by immunoSEQ multiplex PCR; TCRdb stores in-frame clones only, minus some. Here the sample spans roughly 350,000 clones, 9.5% to 10% being singletons. The specimen was central memory CD4+ T cells from blood. Source of these receptors: a man aged 25 to 40 with type 1 diabetes.

As for this clone: The same CDR3 arises from other DNA sequences in this sample as well. This rearrangement joins TRBV6-5 to TRBJ2-1, with D possibly TRBD1 on 5 matching bases. CDR3 size: 12 residues. V was pared by 6 bases and J by 8 bases, with 11 bases between. Looked up from germline, CDR1 is MNHEY and CDR2 is SVGAGI. The CDR3 reads CASSGRGYEQFF. In DNA, the CDR3 is TGTGCCAGCAGCGGAAGGGGTTATGAGCAGTTCTTC.

Only a few counts were recorded for this clone. The rearrangement uses TRBV7-8 and TRBJ2-3; no reliable D call. Germline V gene data show CDR1 as SGHVS and CDR2 as FQNEAQ. This CDR3 comprises 15 residues. Trimming left V 5 bases short and J 1 base short, with 13 bases between. Here the CDR3 DNA reads TGTGCCAGCAGCCTACGATCCAGCGGCACAGATACGCAGTATTTT. Amino acid sequence: CASSLRSSGTDTQYF.

J is TRBJ2-5 and V is TRBV7-9, with 8 bases matching TRBD2. CDR1 and CDR2 (germline): SEHNR, FQNEAQ (reference sequence). V shed 2 bases and J 5 bases; nucleotides not matched to a gene: 7. This CDR3 has 15 amino acids. The CDR3 bases are TGTGCCAGCAGCTTATCTGCGGGAGGCCTGGAGACCCAGTACTTC. This sequence encodes CASSLSAGGLETQYF.

This clone turned up a few times. The rearrangement joins TRBV7-3 to TRBJ2-7, with D possibly TRBD2 on 5 matching bases. CDR3 length: 14 residues. Trimming left V 5 bases short and J 0 bases short, with 11 bases between. Germline V gene data show CDR1 as SGHTA and CDR2 as FQGTGA. CDR3 sequence: CASSADWNSYEQYF. As DNA, the CDR3 is TGTGCCAGCAGCGCGGACTGGAACTCCTACGAGCAGTACTTC.

This clone occurred a few times. The chain links TRBV4-2 to TRBJ2-3; the match to TRBD1 covers 9 bases. CDR1 is LGHNA and CDR2 is YNFKEQ in the germline V gene. The V and J ends lost 1 base and 3 bases, in that order; junction bases with no gene match: 8. This CDR3 spans 17 amino acids. The CDR3: CASSQAYRGLGTDTQYF. In DNA, the CDR3 is TGTGCCAGCAGCCAAGCATACAGGGGGCTTGGAACAGATACGCAGTATTTT.

The sample holds a few counts of this clone. The V gene is TRBV30, the J gene TRBJ2-5; 8 bases agree with TRBD2. CDR1 GTSNPN and CDR2 SVGIG come from the germline V gene (reference sequence). Germline trimming cut 5 bases from V and 4 bases from J; bases unmatched to any gene: 15. CDR3 length: 16 residues. CDR3 residues: CAWGEVIAGMRETQYF. The CDR3, as DNA: TGTGCCTGGGGAGAGGTAATAGCGGGAATGCGAGAGACCCAGTACTTC.

This chain connects TRBV6-5 to TRBJ2-7; perhaps TRBD2 as D (5 bases). Germline loops: CDR1 MNHEY, CDR2 SVGAGI. V was pared by 5 bases and J by 3 bases, with 14 bases between. There are 14 residues in the CDR3. The CDR3: CASSALRAGYEQYF. DNA for the CDR3: TGTGCCAGCAGTGCCCTACGGGCGGGCTACGAGCAGTACTTC.

This chain uses TRBV27 with TRBJ2-7; 10 bases match TRBD1. The CDR3 loop spans 16 amino acids. V lost 7 bases to trimming and J lost 3 bases; unmatched junction nucleotides: 12. Germline CDR1 MNHEY, CDR2 SMNVEV (reference sequence). The CDR3 is CASTARWTGGYYEQYF. The CDR3 coding sequence is TGTGCCAGCACAGCCCGATGGACAGGGGGGTACTACGAGCAGTACTTC.

CDR3 loop: CASSEAGDLKKLFF. CDR3 nucleotide sequence: TGTGCCAGCAGTGAGGCAGGGGATTTAAAAAAACTGTTTTTT. This rearrangement joins TRBV25-1 to TRBJ1-4; a possible D gene is TRBD1 (6 bases). CDR3 length: 14 amino acids. Germline CDR1 is MGHDK and CDR2 is SYGVNS. V was trimmed by 3 bases and J by 9 bases, leaving 14 bases between them.

This clone is medium-sized within its sample. The genes are TRBV5-1 and TRBJ1-5; 9 bases map to TRBD1. The CDR3 spans 16 residues. CDR1 and CDR2 (germline): SGHRS, YFSETQ. V gave up 1 base and J gave up 0 bases; unmatched junction bases: 2. The CDR3 region is CASSLSGQGSNQPQHF. The DNA of the CDR3 is TGCGCCAGCAGCTTGTCGGGACAGGGTAGCAATCAGCCCCAGCATTTT.

The J gene is TRBJ2-1, the V gene TRBV4-3; 10 bases map to TRBD2. V lost 0 bases and J lost 15; bases outside the gene matches: 11. This CDR3 has 15 residues. CDR1 and CDR2 from the germline V gene are LGHNA and YSLEER. The DNA of the CDR3 is TGCGCCAGCAGCCAAGATATCCTAGCGGGGGCGGCGGGGTTCTTC. Translated: CASSQDILAGAAGFF.

The V and J genes are TRBV7-2 and TRBJ1-5; D uncertain. V lost 2 bases and J lost 1, with 6 bases in between. This CDR3 is built from 14 residues. Germline CDR1 is SGHTA and CDR2 is FQGNSA. This CDR3 is CASSLYVSNQPQHF. DNA for the CDR3: TGTGCCAGCAGCTTATATGTGAGCAATCAGCCCCAGCATTTT.

The J gene is TRBJ2-7, the V gene TRBV6-6, with 8 bases aligning to TRBD2. Germline values: CDR1 MNHNY, CDR2 SVGAGI (reference sequence). The CDR3 totals 16 residues. V lost 5 bases and J lost 7; bases outside the gene matches: 16. Written as DNA, the CDR3 is TGTGCCAGCAGTCGCCCCGTAGCGGGAACCGGGTTAGAGCAGTACTTC. Its protein is CASSRPVAGTGLEQYF.

The CDR3 protein is CATSLGEDTEAFF. The CDR3 DNA reads TGTGCCACCTCGCTGGGGGAGGACACTGAAGCTTTCTTT. The chain has TRBV2 and TRBJ1-1; TRBD1 is a possible D gene (5 bases). Germline V gene data show CDR1 as SNHLY and CDR2 as FYNNEI. The CDR3 has 13 residues. The V end lost 10 bases, the J end lost 3 bases, and 15 bases lay between the germline ends.

This clone occurred a few times. V is TRBV11-2 and J is TRBJ2-5, with 7 positions matching TRBD2. The CDR3 totals 15 residues. With 3 bases clipped from V and 4 bases from J, the junction kept 8 bases outside the gene matches. Germline V gene sequence: CDR1 SGHAT, CDR2 FQNNGV. CDR3 amino acids: CASSLAWVAGETQYF. The CDR3 DNA follows: TGTGCCAGCAGCTTGGCTTGGGTAGCGGGAGAGACCCAGTACTTC.

This clone occurred a few times. This chain uses TRBV14 with TRBJ2-3, with TRBD1 matching 8 bases. There are 16 residues in the CDR3. Germline V gene sequence: CDR1 SGHDN, CDR2 FVKESK. V shed 1 base and J 5 bases; nucleotides not matched to a gene: 8. The CDR3 DNA reads TGTGCCAGCAGCCAAGGTAGCAGGGGGCCTGGAGATACGCAGTATTTT. Protein sequence: CASSQGSRGPGDTQYF. The entire variable domain, with the rest obtained from reference TRBV14 and TRBJ2-3, is as follows: EAGVTQFPSHSVIEKGQTVTLRCDPISGHDNLYWYRRVMGKEIKFLLHFVKESKQDESGMPNNRFLAERTGGTYSTLKVQPAELEDSGVYFCASSQGSRGPGDTQYFGPGTRLTVL.